The 24 T cell receptor beta chains below come from one sample, sequenced in a study of T cells in Graves' hyperthyroidism and ophthalmopathy. Amplification yielded TCR beta CDR3 regions, with RNA transcripts as the source. First-round RT-PCR with HTBI primers amplified the TCR CDR3 region. Via MiXCR, TCRdb re-called the multiplex PCR reads, giving one row per CDR3 protein. The table lists around 350,000 distinct CDR3 sequences, about a sixth of them singletons. Material for sequencing was blood. The receptors were gathered from a young woman with Graves' hyperthyroidism that later progressed to Graves' ophthalmopathy.

This clonotype was recorded at least ten times. The chain uses TRBV2 and TRBJ2-7; TRBD1 matches 7 bases. The CDR3 is 14 residues long. The ends lost 3 bases at V and 1 base at J; junction bases unmatched: 3. Germline CDR1 and CDR2: SNHLY and FYNNEI. CDR3 in DNA: TGTGCCAGCAGTGAGCCGGGACAGTCCTACGAGCAGTACTTC. Translation gives CASSEPGQSYEQYF.

The chain joins TRBV28 to TRBJ2-2; the D gene is possibly TRBD1 (6 bases). CDR3 size: 16 residues. Between the trimmed V and J ends, which lost 5 bases and 8 bases, there was a span of 21 bases. Germline V lookup: CDR1 MDHEN, CDR2 SYDVKM. The CDR3 is CASSILQGHKVGELFF. In nucleotides, the CDR3 is TGTGCCAGCAGTATACTACAGGGACACAAGGTGGGGGAGCTGTTTTTT. Supplemented by reference TRBV28 and TRBJ2-2, the full variable domain reads DVKVTQSSRYLVKRTGEKVFLECVQDMDHENMFWYRQDPGLGLRLIYFSYDVKMKEKGDIPEGYSVSREKKERFSLILESASTNQTSMYLCASSILQGHKVGELFFGEGSRLTVL.

This clonotype has ten or more counts. This rearrangement joins TRBV30 to TRBJ1-2, with D possibly TRBD1 on 5 matching bases. The CDR3 runs to 14 residues. Germline loops: CDR1 GTSNPN, CDR2 SVGIG (reference sequence). The V and J ends lost 0 bases and 8 bases respectively, with 16 bases between them. CDR3 sequence reads: CAWSVTGWGSGYTF. For the CDR3, the DNA is TGTGCCTGGAGTGTAACGGGGTGGGGGAGCGGCTACACCTTC.

The sample holds many counts of this clonotype. The rearrangement uses TRBV7-9 and TRBJ2-7; 11 bases agree with TRBD1. This CDR3 spans 16 amino acids. The V segment lost 4 bases and the J segment 3 bases; nucleotides outside the gene matches: 8. The V gene's germline CDR1 is SEHNR and CDR2 FQNEAQ (reference sequence). CDR3 loop: CASSSGGGQGGYEQYF. The CDR3 DNA is TGTGCCAGCAGCTCAGGAGGGGGACAGGGGGGCTACGAGCAGTACTTC. Drawing the rest from reference TRBV7-9 and TRBJ2-7, the complete variable domain is DTGVSQNPRHKITKRGQNVTFRCDPISEHNRLYWYRQTLGQGPEFLTYFQNEAQLEKSRLLSDRFSAERPKGSFSTLEIQRTEQGDSAMYLCASSSGGGQGGYEQYFGPGTRLTVT.

The gene calls are TRBV20-1 and TRBJ2-5, with D perhaps assigned TRBD1 or TRBD2 (5 bases each). The CDR3 is 15 residues long. V dropped 3 bases and J dropped 5 bases, with 19 bases sitting between them. Germline lookup yields CDR1 DFQATT and CDR2 SNEGSKA (reference sequence). CDR3 sequence (DNA): TGCAGTGCTAGGGGGGAGTTGGACGGATGGGAGACCCAGTACTTC. It codes for CSARGELDGWETQYF.

This clonotype was detected a few times. This chain uses TRBV20-1 with TRBJ2-3, with D maybe TRBD2 (6 bases). This CDR3 spans 14 amino acids. V dropped 5 bases and J dropped 5 bases, with 17 bases sitting between them. Germline loops: CDR1 DFQATT, CDR2 SNEGSKA (reference sequence). In nucleotides, the CDR3 is TGCAGTGCTGTGGATGGGGGGATTGGAGATACGCAGTATTTT. Translation: CSAVDGGIGDTQYF.

This clonotype showed up many times. V and J are TRBV28 and TRBJ1-2; the D gene is possibly TRBD1 (5 bases). Germline-derived CDR1 and CDR2 are MDHEN and SYDVKM. The CDR3 has 13 residues. Trimming pared 2 bases from V and 6 bases from J, leaving 10 bases between. CDR3 region: CASSLIRAHGYTF. DNA for the CDR3: TGTGCCAGCAGTTTAATCAGGGCCCATGGCTACACCTTC.

This clonotype was seen at least ten times. The CDR3 nucleotides read TGTGCCAGCAGCTCAGGGAGGTTGGGGGAAAAACTGTTTTTT. Translated: CASSSGRLGEKLFF. The rearrangement joins TRBV7-9 to TRBJ1-4, with D possibly matching TRBD1 (5 bases). Germline CDR1 and CDR2: SEHNR and FQNEAQ (reference sequence). Trimming pared 4 bases from V and 8 bases from J, leaving 14 bases between. This CDR3 is built from 14 residues.

This chain links TRBV19 with TRBJ1-1; D is unclear. The CDR3 length is 13 residues. V was cut by 6 bases and J by 2 bases, with 10 bases left in between. The V gene's germline CDR1 is LNHDA and CDR2 SQIVND (reference sequence). This CDR3 is CASRREPNTEAFF. In DNA, the CDR3 is TGTGCCAGTAGACGGGAACCCAACACTGAAGCTTTCTTT.

This clonotype has a count of ten or more. The chain couples TRBV6-6 to TRBJ2-2; D remains unclear. Trimming removed 2 bases from V and 4 bases from J, with 11 bases in between. Germline V CDR1 and CDR2: MNHNY, SVGAGI (reference sequence). The CDR3 contains 15 residues. The DNA of the CDR3 is TGTGCCAGCAGTTACGTGAGGCGCCCCACCGGGGAGCTGTTTTTT. Residues: CASSYVRRPTGELFF.

In its sample, this clonotype was seen a few times. V and J are TRBV6-1 and TRBJ2-1; 7 bases align to TRBD2. V trimming: 3 bases; J trimming: 3 bases; junction bases outside the gene matches: 2. The CDR3 has 14 residues. Germline loops: CDR1 MNHNS, CDR2 SASEGT. In nucleotides, the CDR3 is TGTGCCAGCAGTGAGGCTAGCGGCTACAATGAGCAGTTCTTC. Translating gives CASSEASGYNEQFF.

The chain links TRBV15 to TRBJ1-2; a possible D gene is TRBD1 (5 bases). The CDR3 totals 16 residues. V gave up 1 base and J gave up 5 bases, with 17 bases separating them. Per germline, CDR1 LNHNV and CDR2 YYDKDF (reference sequence). The CDR3 spells CATSRVRGIGEYGYTF. As DNA, the CDR3 is TGTGCCACCAGCAGAGTGCGGGGGATAGGGGAATATGGCTACACCTTC.

This chain connects TRBV4-1 to TRBJ1-1, with D unresolved. Germline assignment: CDR1 MGHRA and CDR2 YSYEKL. V dropped 1 base and J dropped 0 bases, with 12 bases sitting between them. The CDR3 runs to 16 residues. CDR3 in amino acids: CASSQADAGMNTEAFF. For the CDR3, the DNA is TGCGCCAGCAGCCAAGCGGACGCGGGAATGAACACTGAAGCTTTCTTT.

The genes are TRBV7-8 and TRBJ2-1; 14 positions agree with TRBD2. Germline CDR1 is SGHVS and CDR2 is FQNEAQ. This CDR3 has 17 amino acids. J lost 8 bases, V lost 5 bases, and 11 bases had no gene match. The CDR3 protein is CASSPRLAGGPVDEQFF. DNA of the CDR3: TGTGCCAGCAGCCCGAGACTAGCGGGAGGGCCTGTAGATGAGCAGTTCTTC.

The table lists this clonotype with many counts. The chain recombines TRBV6-1 with TRBJ1-2, with D tentatively TRBD1 (5 bases). The CDR3 is 15 amino acids. Germline values: CDR1 MNHNS, CDR2 SASEGT. Trimming took 5 bases from V and 8 from J, leaving 21 bases between them. CDR3 sequence (DNA): TGTGCCAGCAGTTCGGCAGCCGGGACTCCTATGGGCTACACCTTC. Protein: CASSSAAGTPMGYTF.

This clonotype was detected many times. The chain combines TRBV12-3 or TRBV12-4 with TRBJ1-1; 9 bases agree with TRBD1. The CDR3 consists of 14 residues. With V trimmed by 1 base and J by 11 bases, 8 bases remained unmatched. CDR3 bases: TGTGCCAGCAGTTTAGGACAGGGGGAGGGAAAGGCTTTCTTT. Its protein product is CASSLGQGEGKAFF.

This clonotype came up many times. This chain joins TRBV20-1 and TRBJ1-2; TRBD1 aligns across 8 bases. CDR3 length: 14 amino acids. Germline V gene lookup returns CDR1 DFQATT and CDR2 SNEGSKA (reference sequence). Trimming took 5 bases from V and 5 from J; bases not matched to a gene: 10. CDR3 amino acids: CSASGQGRIYGYTF. CDR3 coding DNA: TGCAGTGCTTCCGGACAGGGCCGAATTTATGGCTACACCTTC.

The CDR3 DNA follows: TGTGCCAGTACGAAGCGCGATACCGGGGAGCTGTTTTTT. It is translated as CASTKRDTGELFF. The chain is built from TRBV19 and TRBJ2-2; D is uncertain. This CDR3 is built from 13 residues. CDR1 LNHDA and CDR2 SQIVND come from the germline V gene (reference sequence). V lost 7 bases, J lost 5 bases, and 11 bases lay in between.

V usage is TRBV24-1 and J usage is TRBJ1-1; 9 bases match TRBD1. The CDR3 has 15 amino acids. Germline V CDR1 and CDR2: KGHDR, SFDVKD. The V segment lost 5 bases and the J segment 6 bases; nucleotides outside the gene matches: 9. The CDR3 DNA follows: TGTGCCACCAGTGGGCGGGACAGGGCGTTCCCTGAAGCTTTCTTT. It specifies CATSGRDRAFPEAFF.

The V call is TRBV6-1, the J call TRBJ1-1; unclear D gene. V lost 6 bases, J lost 1 base, and 6 bases lay in between. The CDR3 consists of 12 residues. The germline CDR1 and CDR2 sequences are MNHNS and SASEGT. The CDR3 DNA follows: TGTGCCAGCAGAGTCCCGAACACTGAAGCTTTCTTT. It yields the protein CASRVPNTEAFF.

The genes are TRBV7-2 and TRBJ1-5, with a weak D call TRBD1 (5 bases). This CDR3 comprises 16 residues. The V end lost 5 bases, the J end lost 5 bases, and 19 bases lay between the germline ends. Per the germline V gene, CDR1 is SGHTA and CDR2 is FQGNSA. The DNA for the CDR3 is TGTGCCAGCAGCCGATATGGGGGGACCTTTGATCAGCCCCAGCATTTT. Its protein product is CASSRYGGTFDQPQHF.

Ten or more counts support this clonotype. This chain uses TRBV5-1 with TRBJ1-2, with no clear D. Germline V gene data show CDR1 as SGHRS and CDR2 as YFSETQ. The CDR3 sequence is 15 residues long. V was clipped by 0 bases and J by 6 bases, with 15 bases between them. CDR3 coding DNA: TGCGCCAGCAGCTTGGTTCGGGGAATGGCGCATGGCTACACCTTC. Amino acid sequence: CASSLVRGMAHGYTF.

This clonotype occurred many times. The CDR3 protein is CATSDSWTSGSYYEQFF. The CDR3 DNA reads as TGTGCCACCAGTGATTCTTGGACTAGCGGGAGTTATTATGAGCAGTTCTTC. V is TRBV24-1 and J is TRBJ2-1; TRBD2 aligns across 13 bases. The CDR3 spans 17 residues. Germline lookup yields CDR1 KGHDR and CDR2 SFDVKD. V lost 2 bases, J lost 8 bases, and 8 bases stayed unmatched.

The chain couples TRBV7-9 to TRBJ1-1; D gene unclear. The CDR3 runs to 11 residues. Germline CDR1 reads SEHNR; CDR2 reads FQNEAQ (reference sequence). Trimming removed 2 bases at V and 7 bases at J, with 5 bases between. CDR3 nucleotides: TGTGCCAGCAGCTTAAGGGTTGAAGCTTTCTTT. It codes for CASSLRVEAFF.